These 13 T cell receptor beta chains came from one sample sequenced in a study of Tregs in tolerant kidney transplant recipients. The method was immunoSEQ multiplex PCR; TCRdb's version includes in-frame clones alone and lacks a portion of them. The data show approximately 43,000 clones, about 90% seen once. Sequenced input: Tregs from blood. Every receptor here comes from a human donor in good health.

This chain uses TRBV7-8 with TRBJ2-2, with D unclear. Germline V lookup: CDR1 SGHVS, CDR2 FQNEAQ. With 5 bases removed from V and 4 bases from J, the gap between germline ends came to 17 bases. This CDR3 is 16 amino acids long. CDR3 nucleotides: TGTGCCAGCAGCCCCCCCACGCTCCGGAGCACCGGGGAGCTGTTTTTT. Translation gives CASSPPTLRSTGELFF.

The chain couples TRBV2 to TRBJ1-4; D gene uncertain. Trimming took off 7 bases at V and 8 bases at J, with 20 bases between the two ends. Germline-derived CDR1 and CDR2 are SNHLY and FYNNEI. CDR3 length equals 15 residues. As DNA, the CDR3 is TGTGCCAGCACCGAGTTCCAAAGGGTGGGGGAAAAACTGTTTTTT. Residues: CASTEFQRVGEKLFF.

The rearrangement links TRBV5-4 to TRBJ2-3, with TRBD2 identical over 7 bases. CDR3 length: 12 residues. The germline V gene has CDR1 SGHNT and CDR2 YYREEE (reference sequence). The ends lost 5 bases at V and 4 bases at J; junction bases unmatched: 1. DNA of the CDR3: TGTGCCAGCAGGGGACTATCAGATACGCAGTATTTT. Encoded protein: CASRGLSDTQYF.

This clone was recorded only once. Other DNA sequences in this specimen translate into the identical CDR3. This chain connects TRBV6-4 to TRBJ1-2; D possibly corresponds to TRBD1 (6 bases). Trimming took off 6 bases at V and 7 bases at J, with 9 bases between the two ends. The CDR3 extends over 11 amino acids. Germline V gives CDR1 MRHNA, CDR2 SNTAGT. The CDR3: CASRGASGYTF. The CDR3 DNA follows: TGTGCCAGCAGGGGGGCGTCTGGCTACACCTTC.

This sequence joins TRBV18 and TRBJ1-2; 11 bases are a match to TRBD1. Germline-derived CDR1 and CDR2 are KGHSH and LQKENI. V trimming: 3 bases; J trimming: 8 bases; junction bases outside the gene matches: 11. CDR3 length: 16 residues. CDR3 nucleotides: TGTGCCAGCTCACCTACTACCGGACAGGGGGCAGGGGGCTACACCTTC. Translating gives CASSPTTGQGAGGYTF. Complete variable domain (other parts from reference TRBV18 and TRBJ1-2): NAGVMQNPRHLVRRRGQEARLRCSPMKGHSHVYWYRQLPEEGLKFMVYLQKENIIDESGMPKERFSAEFPKEGPSILRIQQVVRGDSAAYFCASSPTTGQGAGGYTFGSGTRLTVV.

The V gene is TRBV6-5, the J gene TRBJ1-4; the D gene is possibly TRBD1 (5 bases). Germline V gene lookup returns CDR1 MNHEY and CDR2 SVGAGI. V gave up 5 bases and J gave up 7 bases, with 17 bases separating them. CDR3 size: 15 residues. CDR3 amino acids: CASSPRGGRGEKLFF. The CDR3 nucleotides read TGTGCCAGCAGTCCCCGGGGGGGTAGGGGTGAAAAACTGTTTTTT.

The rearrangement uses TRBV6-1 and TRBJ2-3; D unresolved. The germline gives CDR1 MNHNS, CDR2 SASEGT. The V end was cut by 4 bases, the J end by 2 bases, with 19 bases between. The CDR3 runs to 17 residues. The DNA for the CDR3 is TGTGCCAGCAGTGCCCGGTATAGTAGCCTAAACACAGATACGCAGTATTTT. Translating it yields CASSARYSSLNTDTQYF.

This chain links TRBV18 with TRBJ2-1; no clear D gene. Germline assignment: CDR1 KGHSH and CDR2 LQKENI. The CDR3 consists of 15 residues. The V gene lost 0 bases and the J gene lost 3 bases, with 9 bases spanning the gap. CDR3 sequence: CASSPPRLDYNEQFF. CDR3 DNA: TGTGCCAGCTCACCACCGCGTCTAGACTACAATGAGCAGTTCTTC.

Here the CDR3 reads CASSSQGAITEAFF. For the CDR3, the DNA is TGTGCCAGCAGCTCACAGGGGGCTATCACTGAAGCTTTCTTT. The chain couples TRBV11-1 to TRBJ1-1; 9 bases line up with TRBD1. Unmatched junction bases numbered 4, after V lost 4 bases and J lost 4 bases. This CDR3 is built from 14 residues. Per the germline V gene, CDR1 is SGHAT and CDR2 is FQDESV (reference sequence).

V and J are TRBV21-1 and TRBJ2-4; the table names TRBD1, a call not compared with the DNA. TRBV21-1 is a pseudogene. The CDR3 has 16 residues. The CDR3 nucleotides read TGTGCCAGCAGCACCCATGGAGGGGGCGCGGGAAACATTCAGTACTTC. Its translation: CASSTHGGGAGNIQYF.

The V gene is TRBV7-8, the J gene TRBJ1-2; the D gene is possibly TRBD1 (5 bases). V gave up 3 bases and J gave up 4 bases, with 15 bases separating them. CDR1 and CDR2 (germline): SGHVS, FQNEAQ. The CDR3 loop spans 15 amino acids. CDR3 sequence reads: CASSFYTGTGYGYTF. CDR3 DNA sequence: TGTGCCAGCAGCTTTTATACCGGGACGGGCTATGGCTACACCTTC.

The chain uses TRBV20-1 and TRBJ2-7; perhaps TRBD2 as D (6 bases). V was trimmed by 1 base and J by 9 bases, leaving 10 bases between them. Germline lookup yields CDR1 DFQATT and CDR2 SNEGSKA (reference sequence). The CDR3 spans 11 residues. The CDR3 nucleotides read TGCAGTGCTAGAGTCCTGGGAGGGCAGTACTTC. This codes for CSARVLGGQYF.

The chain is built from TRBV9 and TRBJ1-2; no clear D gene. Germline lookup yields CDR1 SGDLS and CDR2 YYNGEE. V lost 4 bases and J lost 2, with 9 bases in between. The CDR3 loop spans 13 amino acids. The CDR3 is CASSTPANYGYTF. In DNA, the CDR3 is TGTGCCAGCAGCACCCCAGCCAACTATGGCTACACCTTC.